These 13 T cell receptor beta chains were sequenced from one sample in a study of cytomegalovirus exposure and HLA in healthy donors. The PCR had 60 Vbeta and 13 Jbeta primers. Profiled with immunoSEQ multiplex PCR; TCRdb holds only in-frame clones, not every one. Found here are under 200,000 clones, around 74% of them singletons; the top ten hold around 1.3%. Sequenced: PBMCs. The receptors shown here come from a woman between 25 and 40 years old in good health and CMV-seronegative.

CDR3 sequence reads: CASSRGQGSYNEQFF. The CDR3 coding sequence is TGTGCCAGCAGTCGAGGACAGGGTAGCTACAATGAGCAGTTCTTC. This sequence joins TRBV7-3 and TRBJ2-1; 8 bases map to TRBD1. The CDR3 is made up of 15 amino acids. CDR1 and CDR2 (germline): SGHTA, FQGTGA. Trimming at V came to 6 bases and at J to 3 bases, leaving 7 bases not matched to a gene.

V is TRBV19 and J is TRBJ2-7; 9 bases are a match to TRBD1. Germline-derived CDR1 and CDR2 are LNHDA and SQIVND (reference sequence). This CDR3 has 14 residues. The ends lost 6 bases at V and 2 bases at J; junction bases unmatched: 5. The CDR3 loop reads CASREGQGPYEQYF. CDR3 DNA: TGTGCCAGTAGGGAAGGACAGGGGCCCTACGAGCAGTACTTC.

The rearrangement joins TRBV19 to TRBJ2-2, with no clear D. Germline CDR1 and CDR2: LNHDA and SQIVND (reference sequence). Trimming removed 7 bases from V and 4 bases from J, with 16 bases in between. This CDR3 is built from 15 residues. CDR3: CASTPRLALTGELFF. Here the CDR3 DNA reads TGTGCCAGTACCCCGAGGCTGGCTCTCACCGGGGAGCTGTTTTTT.

The chain links TRBV15 to TRBJ1-6; no clear D. CDR1 and CDR2 from the germline V gene are LNHNV and YYDKDF (reference sequence). With 1 base removed from V and 4 bases from J, the gap between germline ends came to 5 bases. This CDR3 comprises 14 residues. The CDR3 DNA sequence: TGTGCCACCAGCAGAGTCCTATATAATTCACCCCTCCACTTT. Translated: CATSRVLYNSPLHF.

The chain has TRBV2 and TRBJ1-6; D gene unclear. This CDR3 comprises 16 residues. V shed 8 bases and J shed 5 bases, with 19 bases lying between them. Germline assignment: CDR1 SNHLY and CDR2 FYNNEI. Written as DNA, the CDR3 is TGTGCCAGCTCCCGGAGGGCAGGAGGAAATAATTCACCCCTCCACTTT. It codes for CASSRRAGGNNSPLHF.

This chain uses TRBV7-8 with TRBJ1-5; 7 bases are a match to TRBD1. The V gene end was trimmed by 4 bases and the J gene end by 0 bases; junction bases not matched to a gene: 9. Germline V gene lookup returns CDR1 SGHVS and CDR2 FQNEAQ. The CDR3 loop spans 17 amino acids. This chain's CDR3 is CASSYWTGVYSNQPQHF. The CDR3 nucleotides are TGTGCCAGCAGCTACTGGACAGGCGTTTATAGCAATCAGCCCCAGCATTTT.

This chain connects TRBV19 to TRBJ2-3; 10 bases fit TRBD2. Germline V CDR1 and CDR2: LNHDA, SQIVND (reference sequence). This CDR3 comprises 16 residues. Trimming took 6 bases from V and 6 from J; bases not matched to a gene: 12. The CDR3 region has the DNA TGTGCCAGTAGGAGCAGTAGCGGGGGGCGGTGGGATACGCAGTATTTT. It yields the protein CASRSSSGGRWDTQYF.

The V gene is TRBV19, the J gene TRBJ2-5; the D gene is possibly TRBD1 (6 bases). Germline V gene lookup returns CDR1 LNHDA and CDR2 SQIVND (reference sequence). The CDR3 has 15 residues. The V and J ends lost 5 bases and 2 bases respectively, with 15 bases between them. CDR3 in amino acids: CASSLYSGEQETQYF. The CDR3 DNA is TGTGCCAGTAGTTTGTACTCAGGGGAACAAGAGACCCAGTACTTC. The complete variable domain, with remaining parts taken from reference TRBV19 and TRBJ2-5, reads DGGITQSPKYLFRKEGQNVTLSCEQNLNHDAMYWYRQDPGQGLRLIYYSQIVNDFQKGDIAEGYSVSREKKESFPLTVTSAQKNPTAFYLCASSLYSGEQETQYFGPGTRLLVL.

This clone was counted a single time. The V gene is TRBV5-6, the J gene TRBJ1-3, with 8 positions matching TRBD1. This CDR3 has 14 residues. From germline, CDR1 is SGHDT and CDR2 YYEEEE. V gave up 3 bases and J gave up 6 bases; unmatched junction bases: 5. The CDR3, as DNA: TGTGCCAGCAGCTCGACAGGGGCCGTAAACACCATATATTTT. Its protein product is CASSSTGAVNTIYF.

In DNA, the CDR3 is TGTGCCAGCAGCCAATCGGGACAGGGTTATACGAACTCTGGAAACACCATATATTTT. Encoded protein: CASSQSGQGYTNSGNTIYF. The chain has TRBV16 and TRBJ1-3; 9 bases agree with TRBD1. The CDR3 is made up of 19 amino acids. The V gene end was trimmed by 0 bases and the J gene end by 0 bases; junction bases not matched to a gene: 9. Germline V CDR1 and CDR2: KGHSY, FQNENV.

This sequence joins TRBV2 and TRBJ2-7; TRBD1 aligns across 11 bases. There are 13 residues in the CDR3. With 8 bases clipped from V and 4 bases from J, the junction kept 4 bases outside the gene matches. CDR1 and CDR2 (germline): SNHLY, FYNNEI. CDR3 region: CASLGQGGYEQYF. CDR3 nucleotide sequence: TGTGCCAGCCTGGGACAGGGGGGGTACGAGCAGTACTTC.

This chain connects TRBV19 to TRBJ2-3, with D perhaps TRBD2 (7 bases). The germline V gene has CDR1 LNHDA and CDR2 SQIVND (reference sequence). CDR3 length equals 15 residues. V dropped 3 bases and J dropped 7 bases, with 17 bases sitting between them. The CDR3 nucleotides read TGTGCCAGTAGTATCGGGGGGCCGATCCTAAATACGCAGTATTTT. This codes for CASSIGGPILNTQYF.

The CDR3, as DNA: TGTGCCAGCGCCCGCGGCACAGGAAACACCATATATTTT. This encodes CASARGTGNTIYF. The chain uses TRBV2 and TRBJ1-3, with D uncertain. The germline CDR1 and CDR2 sequences are SNHLY and FYNNEI. The CDR3 runs to 13 residues. V was shortened by 8 bases and J by 4 bases, with 12 bases between the two germline ends. The whole variable domain, filled in from reference TRBV2 and TRBJ1-3, reads EPEVTQTPSHQVTQMGQEVILRCVPISNHLYFYWYRQILGQKVEFLVSFYNNEISEKSEIFDDQFSVERPDGSNFTLKIRSTKLEDSAMYFCASARGTGNTIYFGEGSWLTVV.